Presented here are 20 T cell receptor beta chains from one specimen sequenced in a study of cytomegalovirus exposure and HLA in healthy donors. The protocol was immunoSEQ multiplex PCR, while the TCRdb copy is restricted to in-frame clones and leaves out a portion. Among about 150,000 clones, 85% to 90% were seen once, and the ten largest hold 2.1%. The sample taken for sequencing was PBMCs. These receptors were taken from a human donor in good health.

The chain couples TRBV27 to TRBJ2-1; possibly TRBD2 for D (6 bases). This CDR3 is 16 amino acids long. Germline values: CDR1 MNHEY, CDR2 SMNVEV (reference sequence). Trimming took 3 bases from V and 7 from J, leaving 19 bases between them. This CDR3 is CASSFEGRGSLNEQFF. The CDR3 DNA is TGTGCCAGCAGTTTTGAGGGGCGGGGTAGTTTGAATGAGCAGTTCTTC.

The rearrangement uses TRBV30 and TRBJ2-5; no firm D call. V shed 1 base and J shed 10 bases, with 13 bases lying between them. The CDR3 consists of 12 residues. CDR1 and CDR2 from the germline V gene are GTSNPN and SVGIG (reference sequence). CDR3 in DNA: TGTGCCTGGAGTGGGGCCCCCAGGTGCCAGTACTTC. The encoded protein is CAWSGAPRCQYF.

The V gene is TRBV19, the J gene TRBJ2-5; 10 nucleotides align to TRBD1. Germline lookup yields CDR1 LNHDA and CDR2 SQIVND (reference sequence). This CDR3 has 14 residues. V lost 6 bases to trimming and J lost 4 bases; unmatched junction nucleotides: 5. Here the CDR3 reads CASSPTGGTETQYF. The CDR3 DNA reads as TGTGCCAGTAGCCCGACAGGGGGCACAGAGACCCAGTACTTC. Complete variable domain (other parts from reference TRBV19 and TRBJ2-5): DGGITQSPKYLFRKEGQNVTLSCEQNLNHDAMYWYRQDPGQGLRLIYYSQIVNDFQKGDIAEGYSVSREKKESFPLTVTSAQKNPTAFYLCASSPTGGTETQYFGPGTRLLVL.

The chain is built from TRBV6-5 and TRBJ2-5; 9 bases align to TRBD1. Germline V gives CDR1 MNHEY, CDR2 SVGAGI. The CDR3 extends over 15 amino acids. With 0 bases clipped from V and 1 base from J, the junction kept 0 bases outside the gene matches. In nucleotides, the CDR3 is TGTGCCAGCAGTTACTCGGACAGGGGCCAAGAGACCCAGTACTTC. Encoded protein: CASSYSDRGQETQYF.

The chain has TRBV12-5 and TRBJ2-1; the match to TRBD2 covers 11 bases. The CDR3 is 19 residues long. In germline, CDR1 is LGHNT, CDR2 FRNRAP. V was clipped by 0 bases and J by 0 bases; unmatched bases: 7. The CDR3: CASGLVNTSGGSSYNEQFF. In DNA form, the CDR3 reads TGTGCTAGTGGTTTGGTAAACACTAGCGGGGGAAGCTCCTACAATGAGCAGTTCTTC.

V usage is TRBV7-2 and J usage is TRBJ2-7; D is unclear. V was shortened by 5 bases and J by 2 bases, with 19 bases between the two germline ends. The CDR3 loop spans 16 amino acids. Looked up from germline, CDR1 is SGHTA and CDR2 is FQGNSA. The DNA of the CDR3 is TGTGCCAGCAGCACTTCCTGGGCTCAGAAGGCCTACGAGCAGTACTTC. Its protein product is CASSTSWAQKAYEQYF.

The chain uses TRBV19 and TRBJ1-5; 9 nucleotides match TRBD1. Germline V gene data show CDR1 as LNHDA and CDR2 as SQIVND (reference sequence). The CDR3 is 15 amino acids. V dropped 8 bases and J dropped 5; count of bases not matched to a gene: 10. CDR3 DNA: TGTGCCAGTTTCCCGAGGGGACAGGGACATCAGCCCCAGCATTTT. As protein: CASFPRGQGHQPQHF.

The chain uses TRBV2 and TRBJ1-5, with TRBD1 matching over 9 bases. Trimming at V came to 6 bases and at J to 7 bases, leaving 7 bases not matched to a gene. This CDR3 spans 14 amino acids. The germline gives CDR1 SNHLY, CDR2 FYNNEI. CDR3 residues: CASRERTGAQPQHF. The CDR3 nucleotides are TGTGCCAGCAGGGAGAGGACAGGGGCCCAGCCCCAGCATTTT.

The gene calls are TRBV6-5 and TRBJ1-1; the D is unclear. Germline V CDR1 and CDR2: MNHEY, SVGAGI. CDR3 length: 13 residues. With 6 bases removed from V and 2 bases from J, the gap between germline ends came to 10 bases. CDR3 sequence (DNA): TGTGCCAGCAGGTATAGAGATAACACTGAAGCTTTCTTT. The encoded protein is CASRYRDNTEAFF.

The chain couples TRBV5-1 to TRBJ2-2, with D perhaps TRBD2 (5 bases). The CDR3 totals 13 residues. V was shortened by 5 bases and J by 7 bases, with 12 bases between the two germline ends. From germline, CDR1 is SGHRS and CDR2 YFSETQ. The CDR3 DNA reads TGCGCCAGCAGGAGGGTATTGGGCGGGGAGCTGTTTTTT. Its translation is CASRRVLGGELFF.

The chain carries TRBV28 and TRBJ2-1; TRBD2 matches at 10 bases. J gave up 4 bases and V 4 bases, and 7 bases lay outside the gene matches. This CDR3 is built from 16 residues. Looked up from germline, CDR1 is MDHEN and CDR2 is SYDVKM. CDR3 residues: CASSSLRTSGYNEQFF. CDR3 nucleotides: TGTGCCAGCAGTTCCCTCCGGACTAGCGGATACAATGAGCAGTTCTTC.

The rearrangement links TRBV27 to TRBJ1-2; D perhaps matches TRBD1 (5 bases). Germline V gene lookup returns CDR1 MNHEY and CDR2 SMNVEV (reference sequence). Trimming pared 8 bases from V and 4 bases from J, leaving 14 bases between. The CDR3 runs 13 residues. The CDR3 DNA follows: TGTGCCAGCCGGGCTCAGGGTGTCTATGGCTACACCTTC. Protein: CASRAQGVYGYTF.

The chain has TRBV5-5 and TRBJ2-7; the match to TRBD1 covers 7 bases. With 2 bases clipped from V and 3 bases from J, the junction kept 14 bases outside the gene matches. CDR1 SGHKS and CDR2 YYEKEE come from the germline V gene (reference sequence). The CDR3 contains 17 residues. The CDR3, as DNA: TGTGCCAGCAGCTTCGGTAACAGGGGTTCGGCCGACTACGAGCAGTACTTC. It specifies CASSFGNRGSADYEQYF. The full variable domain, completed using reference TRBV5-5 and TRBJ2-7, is DAGVTQSPTHLIKTRGQQVTLRCSPISGHKSVSWYQQVLGQGPQFIFQYYEKEERGRGNFPDRFSARQFPNYSSELNVNALLLGDSALYLCASSFGNRGSADYEQYFGPGTRLTVT.

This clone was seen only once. This CDR3 reads CASRPRDRSNQAFF. In DNA form, the CDR3 reads TGTGCCAGCCGTCCACGGGACAGGTCCAACCAGGCTTTCTTT. The chain links TRBV28 to TRBJ1-1; 8 bases match TRBD1. After removal of 8 bases from V and 11 bases from J, the junction contained 16 bases not matched to a gene. The CDR3 spans 14 residues. Germline V gene lookup returns CDR1 MDHEN and CDR2 SYDVKM.

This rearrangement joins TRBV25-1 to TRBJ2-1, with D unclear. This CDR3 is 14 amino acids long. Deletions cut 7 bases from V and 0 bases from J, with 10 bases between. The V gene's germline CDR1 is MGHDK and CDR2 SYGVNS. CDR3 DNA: TGTGCCAGCAATAGCATTAGCTCCTACAATGAGCAGTTCTTC. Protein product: CASNSISSYNEQFF.

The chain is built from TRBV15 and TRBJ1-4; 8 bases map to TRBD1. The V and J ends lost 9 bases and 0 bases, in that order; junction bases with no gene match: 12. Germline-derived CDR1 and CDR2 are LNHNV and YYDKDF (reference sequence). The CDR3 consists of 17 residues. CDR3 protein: CATARGPLISTNEKLFF. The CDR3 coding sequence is TGTGCCACAGCCAGGGGGCCTCTTATTTCAACTAATGAAAAACTGTTTTTT. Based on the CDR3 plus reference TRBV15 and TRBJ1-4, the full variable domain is DAMVIQNPRYQVTQFGKPVTLSCSQTLNHNVMYWYQQKSSQAPKLLFHYYDKDFNNEADTPDNFQSRRPNTSFCFLDIRSPGLGDTAMYLCATARGPLISTNEKLFFGSGTQLSVL.

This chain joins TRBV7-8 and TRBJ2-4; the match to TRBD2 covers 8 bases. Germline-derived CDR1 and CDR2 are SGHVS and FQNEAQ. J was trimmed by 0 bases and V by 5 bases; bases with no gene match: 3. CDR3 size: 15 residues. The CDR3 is CASSISGVAKNIQYF. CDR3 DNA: TGTGCCAGCAGCATTAGCGGGGTAGCCAAAAACATTCAGTACTTC.

In DNA form, the CDR3 reads TGTGCCAGCAGTGCAGTGTTCTCTGGAAACACCATATATTTT. This sequence encodes CASSAVFSGNTIYF. The rearrangement uses TRBV25-1 and TRBJ1-3, with unresolved D. Looked up from germline, CDR1 is MGHDK and CDR2 is SYGVNS. V lost 4 bases, J lost 0 bases, and 7 bases lay in between. The CDR3 has 14 amino acids.

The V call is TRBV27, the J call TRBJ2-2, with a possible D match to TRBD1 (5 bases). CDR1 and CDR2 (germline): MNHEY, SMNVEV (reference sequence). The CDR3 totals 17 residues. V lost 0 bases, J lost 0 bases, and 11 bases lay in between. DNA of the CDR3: TGTGCCAGCAGTTTATCGTCAGGGATCGCGAACACCGGGGAGCTGTTTTTT. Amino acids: CASSLSSGIANTGELFF.

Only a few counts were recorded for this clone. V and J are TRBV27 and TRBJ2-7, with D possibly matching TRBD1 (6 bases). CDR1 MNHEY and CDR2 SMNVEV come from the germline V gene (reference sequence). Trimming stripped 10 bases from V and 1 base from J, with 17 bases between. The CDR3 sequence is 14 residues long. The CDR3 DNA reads TGTGCCACAGGACAGCGAAGCAAATCCTACGAGCAGTACTTC. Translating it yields CATGQRSKSYEQYF.